The rows below give T cell receptor beta chains drawn from one sample of a study of blood T cell repertoires in COVID-19. The method was immunoSEQ multiplex PCR; TCRdb's version includes in-frame clones alone and lacks a portion of them. Here the sample spans about 140,000 clones, roughly 85% being singletons. The sample consisted of peripheral blood. These receptor sequences come from a man aged 50 to 59 with acute or convalescent COVID-19. Both conserved end residues are part of each CDR3. Fields, in order: V gene, clone size, J gene, D gene, CDR3 DNA, CDR3 protein. D genes are given only for firm matches. Not all rows give a size; the values are once, few, many and, for expanded clones, a class.

V: TRBV15
size: NA
J: TRBJ2-1
D: TRBD2
DNA: TGTGCCACCAGCAGAGATCTAGCGGCCAATGAGCAGTTCTTC
CDR3: CATSRDLAANEQFF

V: TRBV7-9
size: NA
J: TRBJ2-6
D: NA
DNA: TGTGCCAGCAGCTCAACCAGGGAATTAGCTGGGGCCAACGTCCTGACTTTC
CDR3: CASSSTRELAGANVLTF

V: TRBV25-1
size: NA
J: TRBJ1-6
D: TRBD1
DNA: TGTGCCAGCAGTGCATGGAGGACAGGGGGAAGATTCTCACCCCTCCACTTT
CDR3: CASSAWRTGGRFSPLHF

V: TRBV12-5
size: once
J: TRBJ2-1
D: NA
DNA: TGTGCTAGTGGCCAATCAAACAGATACAATGAGCAGTTCTTC
CDR3: CASGQSNRYNEQFF

V: TRBV10-3
size: NA
J: TRBJ2-7
D: TRBD2
DNA: TGTGCCATCAGTGATTCTAGCGGGAGATCCTACGAGCAGTACTTC
CDR3: CAISDSSGRSYEQYF

V: TRBV6-5
size: NA
J: TRBJ2-2
D: TRBD1
DNA: TGTGCCAGCAGTTACTCGGGAAGGGGGCGCGGGGAGCTGTTTTTT
CDR3: CASSYSGRGRGELFF

V: TRBV7-9
size: NA
J: TRBJ1-1
D: NA
DNA: TGTGCCAGCAGATATCCACAGTACACTGAAGCTTTCTTT
CDR3: CASRYPQYTEAFF

V: TRBV13
size: NA
J: TRBJ1-1
D: TRBD1
DNA: TGTGCCAGCCTTACCGGGACAGTGAACACTGAAGCTTTCTTT
CDR3: CASLTGTVNTEAFF

V: TRBV24-1
size: NA
J: TRBJ2-3
D: NA
DNA: TGTGCCACCAGTGGTGAGAGCGCAGATACGCAGTATTTT
CDR3: CATSGESADTQYF

V: TRBV9
size: NA
J: TRBJ2-7
D: TRBD1
DNA: TGTGCCAGCAGCTCGGGACAGGCGGACTACGAGCAGTACTTC
CDR3: CASSSGQADYEQYF

V: TRBV10-1
size: NA
J: TRBJ1-1
D: TRBD1
DNA: TGCGCCAGCAGTGAAAGGACAGGGGAGAACACTGAAGCTTTCTTT
CDR3: CASSERTGENTEAFF

V: TRBV6-5
size: NA
J: TRBJ1-4
D: NA
DNA: TGTGCCAGCAGCCAATGGGAGAGACTGTTTTTT
CDR3: CASSQWERLFF

V: TRBV9
size: NA
J: TRBJ1-1
D: NA
DNA: TGTGCCAGCAGCGTAGTATCTACTCCGGGGACTGAAGCTTTCTTT
CDR3: CASSVVSTPGTEAFF

V: TRBV1
size: NA
J: TRBJ2-7
D: NA
DNA: TGCACCAGCAGCCAAGATCGGGACAGTACTCCCTACGAGCAGTACTTC
CDR3: CTSSQDRDSTPYEQYF

V: TRBV7-9
size: NA
J: TRBJ1-3
D: TRBD1
DNA: TGTGCCGGGGGACAGGCACCTTCTGGAAACACCATATATTTT
CDR3: CAGGQAPSGNTIYF

V: TRBV5-1
size: NA
J: TRBJ2-2
D: TRBD1
DNA: TGCGCCAGCAGCTTGGGATGGGGGACAGGGACCCCCGGGGAGCTGTTTTTT
CDR3: CASSLGWGTGTPGELFF

V: TRBV11-3
size: NA
J: TRBJ2-2
D: NA
DNA: TGTGCCAGCAGGCCAAGACAGGACCGGAACACCGGGGAGCTGTTTTTT
CDR3: CASRPRQDRNTGELFF

V: TRBV6-5
size: NA
J: TRBJ1-1
D: NA
DNA: TGTGCCAGCAGTTACGGACAAACTGAAGCTTTCTTT
CDR3: CASSYGQTEAFF

V: TRBV5-6
size: NA
J: TRBJ1-5
D: TRBD1
DNA: TGTGCCAGCAGCTTCTTCGGGACAGAAAATCAGCCCCAGCATTTT
CDR3: CASSFFGTENQPQHF

V: TRBV29-1
size: NA
J: TRBJ2-2
D: TRBD1
DNA: TGCAGCGTTGGACAGGGCCACGGGGAGCTGTTTTTT
CDR3: CSVGQGHGELFF

V: TRBV3-1/TRBV3-2
size: NA
J: TRBJ2-1
D: TRBD2
DNA: TGTGCCAGCAGCCAACAACTAGCGGAGATCTACAATGAGCAGTTCTTC
CDR3: CASSQQLAEIYNEQFF

V: TRBV18
size: NA
J: TRBJ1-1
D: NA
DNA: TGTGCCAGCTCACCATTAGATGGGGGGTTGAGAACTGAAGCTTTCTTT
CDR3: CASSPLDGGLRTEAFF

V: TRBV11-3
size: NA
J: TRBJ2-1
D: TRBD2
DNA: TGTGCCAGCAGCTATAGGGCTAGCGGGAGGACCAATGAGCAGTTCTTC
CDR3: CASSYRASGRTNEQFF

V: TRBV6-5
size: NA
J: TRBJ1-2
D: TRBD1
DNA: TGTGCCAGCAGTTTTTCAGGGGGCGCTGGAGGCTACACCTTC
CDR3: CASSFSGGAGGYTF

V: TRBV18
size: NA
J: TRBJ1-4
D: NA
DNA: TGTGCCAGCTCACGGTCGAGCGGACGGGTGGGCGAAAAACTGTTTTTT
CDR3: CASSRSSGRVGEKLFF

V: TRBV4-1
size: once
J: TRBJ2-7
D: TRBD2
DNA: TGCGCCAGCAGCCCTGGGCGGGGGGGCCCCTACGAGCAGTACTTC
CDR3: CASSPGRGGPYEQYF

V: TRBV7-3
size: NA
J: TRBJ2-3
D: NA
DNA: TGTGCCAGCAGCTCCCTCGACTCAGATACGCAGTATTTT
CDR3: CASSSLDSDTQYF

V: TRBV10-3
size: NA
J: TRBJ1-1
D: NA
DNA: TGTGCCATCAGTGAAGGGGACACGAACACTGAAGCTTTCTTT
CDR3: CAISEGDTNTEAFF

V: TRBV27
size: NA
J: TRBJ2-7
D: TRBD2
DNA: TGTGCCAGCAGTTCTCGGACTAGTTTTTACGAGCAGTACTTC
CDR3: CASSSRTSFYEQYF

V: TRBV21-1
size: once
J: TRBJ1-5
D: NA
DNA: TGTGCCAGCAGCAAACGGGACTGCCTTAGGCGTTATAGCAATCAGCCCCAGCATTTT
CDR3: CASSKRDCLRRYSNQPQHF

V: TRBV6-5
size: NA
J: TRBJ2-3
D: TRBD2
DNA: TGTGCCAGCAACCCGGGACTAGCGGGGACAGATACGCAGTATTTT
CDR3: CASNPGLAGTDTQYF

V: TRBV6-6
size: NA
J: TRBJ2-5
D: NA
DNA: TGTGCCAGCAGTCATGGACTGAAAGAGACCCAGTACTTC
CDR3: CASSHGLKETQYF

V: TRBV19
size: NA
J: TRBJ2-1
D: NA
DNA: TGTGCCAGTAGTATAGTGCCCGGCGGCTCCTACAATGAGCAGTTCTTC
CDR3: CASSIVPGGSYNEQFF

V: TRBV15
size: NA
J: TRBJ2-2
D: NA
DNA: TGTGCCACCAGCAGAGATTTTGGGGGCGAGGCCGGGGAGCTGTTTTTT
CDR3: CATSRDFGGEAGELFF

V: TRBV15
size: NA
J: TRBJ2-3
D: TRBD2
DNA: TGTGCCACCAGCCGGCTAGCGGGAAGCACAGATACGCAGTATTTT
CDR3: CATSRLAGSTDTQYF

V: TRBV27
size: NA
J: TRBJ2-7
D: TRBD2
DNA: TGTGCCAGCGCTTGGACTAGCGGGAGTGACGAGCAGTACTTC
CDR3: CASAWTSGSDEQYF

V: TRBV30
size: NA
J: TRBJ1-5
D: TRBD1
DNA: TGTGCCCTAAACTCCGGACAGGGGAATCAGCCCCAGCATTTT
CDR3: CALNSGQGNQPQHF

V: TRBV19
size: NA
J: TRBJ1-2
D: NA
DNA: TGTGCCAGTAGTATAGATGGGGGCAACTATGGCTACACCTTC
CDR3: CASSIDGGNYGYTF

V: TRBV9
size: NA
J: TRBJ2-2
D: NA
DNA: TGTGCCAGCAGCGTAGGAGGCGGGGAGCTGTTTTTT
CDR3: CASSVGGGELFF

V: TRBV2
size: NA
J: TRBJ2-2
D: NA
DNA: TGTGCCAGCAGTGAGTTAGTGTCCGGGGAGCTGTTTTTT
CDR3: CASSELVSGELFF

V: TRBV7-9
size: NA
J: TRBJ2-6
D: NA
DNA: TGTGCCAGCAGCACATCTGGGGCCAACGTCCTGACTTTC
CDR3: CASSTSGANVLTF

V: TRBV2
size: NA
J: TRBJ2-3
D: NA
DNA: TGTGCCAGCAGTGAGGGTCCGTGGAGAACACAGGGAGATACGCAGTATTTT
CDR3: CASSEGPWRTQGDTQYF

V: TRBV7-8
size: once
J: TRBJ1-3
D: NA
DNA: TGTGCCAGCAGCTCCCGACAATTCTCTGGAAACACCATATATTTT
CDR3: CASSSRQFSGNTIYF